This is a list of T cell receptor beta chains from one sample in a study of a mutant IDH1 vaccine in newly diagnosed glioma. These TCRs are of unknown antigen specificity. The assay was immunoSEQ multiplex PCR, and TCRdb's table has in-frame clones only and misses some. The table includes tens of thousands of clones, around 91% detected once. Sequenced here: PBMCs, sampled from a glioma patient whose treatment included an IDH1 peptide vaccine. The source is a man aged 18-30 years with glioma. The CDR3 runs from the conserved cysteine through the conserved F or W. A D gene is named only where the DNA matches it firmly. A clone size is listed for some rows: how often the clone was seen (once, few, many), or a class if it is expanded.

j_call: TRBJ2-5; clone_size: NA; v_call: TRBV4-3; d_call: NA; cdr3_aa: CASSQGGAGETQYF; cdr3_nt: TGCGCCAGCAGCCAAGGGGGCGCAGGGGAGACCCAGTACTTC
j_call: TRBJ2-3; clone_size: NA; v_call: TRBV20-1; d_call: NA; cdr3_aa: CSARKDTQYF; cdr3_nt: TGCAGTGCTAGGAAGGATACGCAGTATTTT
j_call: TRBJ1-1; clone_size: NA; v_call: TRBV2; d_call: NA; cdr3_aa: CASSELQPNTEAFF; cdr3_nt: TGTGCCAGCAGTGAGCTACAGCCGAACACTGAAGCTTTCTTT
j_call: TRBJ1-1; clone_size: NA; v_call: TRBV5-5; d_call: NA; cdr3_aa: CASSFDPNTEAFF; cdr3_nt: TGTGCCAGCAGCTTTGACCCCAACACTGAAGCTTTCTTT
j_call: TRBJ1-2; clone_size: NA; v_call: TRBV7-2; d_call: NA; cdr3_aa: CASSPRGGNYGYTF; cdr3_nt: TGTGCCAGCAGCCCCCGGGGGGGTAACTATGGCTACACCTTC
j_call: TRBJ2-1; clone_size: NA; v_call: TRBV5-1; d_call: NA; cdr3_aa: CASSPRKGGYNEQFF; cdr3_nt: TGCGCCAGCAGCCCCCGGAAGGGGGGATACAATGAGCAGTTCTTC
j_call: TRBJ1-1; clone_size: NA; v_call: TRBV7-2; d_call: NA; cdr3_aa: CASSLLGDGTEAFF; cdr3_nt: TGTGCCAGCAGCTTATTGGGAGATGGCACTGAAGCTTTCTTT
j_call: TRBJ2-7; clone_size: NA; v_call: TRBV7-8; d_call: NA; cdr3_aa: CASSFFGQPYEQYF; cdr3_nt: TGTGCCAGCAGCTTCTTTGGACAGCCTTACGAGCAGTACTTC
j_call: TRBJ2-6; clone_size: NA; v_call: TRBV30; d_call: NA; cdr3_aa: CAWSRPPGANVLTF; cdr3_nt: TGTGCCTGGAGCCGGCCTCCTGGGGCCAACGTCCTGACTTTC
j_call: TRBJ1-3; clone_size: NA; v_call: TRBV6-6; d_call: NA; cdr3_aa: CASSYRENTIYF; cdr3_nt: TGTGCCAGCAGTTACAGGGAGAACACCATATATTTT
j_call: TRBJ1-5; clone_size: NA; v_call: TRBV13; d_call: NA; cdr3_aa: CASSLGGTSQPQHF; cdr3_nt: TGTGCCAGCAGCTTAGGGGGGACCTCTCAGCCCCAGCATTTT
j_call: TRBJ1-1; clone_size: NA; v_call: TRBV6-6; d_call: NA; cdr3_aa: CASVRGADNTEAFF; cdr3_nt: TGTGCCAGCGTTAGAGGGGCGGATAACACTGAAGCTTTCTTT
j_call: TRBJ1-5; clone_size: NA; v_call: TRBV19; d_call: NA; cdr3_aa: CASSIVTHQPQHF; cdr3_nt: TGTGCCAGTAGTATAGTGACCCATCAGCCCCAGCATTTT
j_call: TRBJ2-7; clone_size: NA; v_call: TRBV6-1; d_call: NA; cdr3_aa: CASSGSREFNEQYF; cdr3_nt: TGTGCCAGCAGTGGAAGCCGGGAGTTCAACGAGCAGTACTTC
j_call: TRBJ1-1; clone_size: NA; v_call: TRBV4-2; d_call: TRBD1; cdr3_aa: CASSRDSTEAFF; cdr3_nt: TGTGCCAGCAGCCGGGACAGTACTGAAGCTTTCTTT
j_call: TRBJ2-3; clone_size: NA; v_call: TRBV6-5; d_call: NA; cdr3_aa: CATSLVDTQYF; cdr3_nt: TGTGCCACCAGTCTTGTAGATACGCAGTATTTT
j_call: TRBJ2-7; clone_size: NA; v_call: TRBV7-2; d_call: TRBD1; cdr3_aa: CASSKRGTGKDKQYF; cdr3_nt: TGTGCCAGCAGCAAACGCGGGACAGGGAAAGACAAGCAGTACTTC
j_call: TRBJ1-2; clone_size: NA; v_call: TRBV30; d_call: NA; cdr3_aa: CAWSVLGASSYGYTF; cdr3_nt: TGTGCCTGGAGTGTCCTGGGGGCGTCATCTTATGGCTACACCTTC
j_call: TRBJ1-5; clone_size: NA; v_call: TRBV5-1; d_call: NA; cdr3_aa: CASSLTPNQPQHF; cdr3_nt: TGCGCCAGCAGCTTGACACCCAATCAGCCCCAGCATTTT
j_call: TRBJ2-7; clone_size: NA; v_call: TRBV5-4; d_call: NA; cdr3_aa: CATSGKGSYEQYF; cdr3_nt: TGTGCCACCTCTGGGAAAGGCTCCTACGAGCAGTACTTC
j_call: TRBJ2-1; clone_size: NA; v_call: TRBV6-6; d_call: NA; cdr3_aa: CASSYSIEDNEQFF; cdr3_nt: TGTGCCAGCAGTTACTCGATAGAGGACAATGAGCAGTTCTTC
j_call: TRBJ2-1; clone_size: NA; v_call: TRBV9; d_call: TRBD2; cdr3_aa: CASSASSGLVGNEQFF; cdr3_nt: TGTGCCAGCAGCGCCTCTTCGGGACTAGTGGGCAATGAGCAGTTCTTC
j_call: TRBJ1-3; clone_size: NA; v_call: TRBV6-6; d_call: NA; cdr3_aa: CASSYDGNSGNTIYF; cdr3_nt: TGTGCCAGCAGCTACGACGGCAACTCTGGAAACACCATATATTTT
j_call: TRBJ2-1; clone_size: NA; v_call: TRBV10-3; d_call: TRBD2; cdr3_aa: CAISESVSGRVEQFF; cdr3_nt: TGTGCCATCAGTGAGTCGGTTAGCGGGAGAGTGGAGCAGTTCTTC
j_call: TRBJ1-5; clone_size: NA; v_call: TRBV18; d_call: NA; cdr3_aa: CASSPFGASNQPQHF; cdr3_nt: TGTGCCAGCTCACCATTCGGGGCTAGCAATCAGCCCCAGCATTTT
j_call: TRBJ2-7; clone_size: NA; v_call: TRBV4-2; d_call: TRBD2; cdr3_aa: CASSQDSGGSSYEQYF; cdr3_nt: TGTGCCAGCAGCCAAGACTCGGGGGGGAGCTCCTACGAGCAGTACTTC
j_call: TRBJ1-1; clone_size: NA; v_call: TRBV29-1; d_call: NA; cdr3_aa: CSVVVFTEAFF; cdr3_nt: TGCAGCGTTGTTGTATTCACTGAAGCTTTCTTT
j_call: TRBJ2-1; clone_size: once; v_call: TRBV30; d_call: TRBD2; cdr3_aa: CACLLAGGLAEQFF; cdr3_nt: TGTGCCTGTCTCCTAGCGGGAGGGCTCGCTGAGCAGTTCTTC
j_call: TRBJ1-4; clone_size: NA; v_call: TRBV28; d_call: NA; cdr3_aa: CASSFPGTEDEKLFF; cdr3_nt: TGTGCCAGCAGTTTTCCCGGGACTGAAGATGAAAAACTGTTTTTT
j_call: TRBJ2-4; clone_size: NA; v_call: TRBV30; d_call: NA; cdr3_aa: CAWSIPQYRNIQYF; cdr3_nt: TGTGCCTGGAGTATACCCCAATACAGAAACATTCAGTACTTC
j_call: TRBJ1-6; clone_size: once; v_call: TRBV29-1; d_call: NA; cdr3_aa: CSVGDSYNSPLHF; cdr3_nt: TGCAGCGTTGGGGACTCCTATAATTCACCCCTCCACTTT
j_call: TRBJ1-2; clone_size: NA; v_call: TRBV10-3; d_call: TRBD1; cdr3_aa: CATAGGIAGYTF; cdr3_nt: TGTGCCACCGCAGGGGGTATTGCTGGCTACACCTTC
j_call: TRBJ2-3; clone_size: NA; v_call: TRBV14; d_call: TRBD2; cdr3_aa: CASSQGGLAGVTDTQYF; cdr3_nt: TGTGCCAGCAGCCAAGGAGGACTAGCGGGAGTGACAGATACGCAGTATTTT
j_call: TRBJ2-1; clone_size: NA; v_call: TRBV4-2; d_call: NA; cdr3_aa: CASSQGAYNEQFF; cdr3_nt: TGTGCCAGCAGCCAAGGGGCCTATAATGAGCAGTTCTTC
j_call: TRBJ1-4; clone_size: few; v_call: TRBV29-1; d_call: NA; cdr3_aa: CSVFTKGKLFF; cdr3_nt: TGCAGCGTGTTTACCAAGGGAAAACTGTTTTTT
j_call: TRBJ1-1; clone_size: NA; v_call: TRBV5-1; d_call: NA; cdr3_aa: CASSFHQASEAFF; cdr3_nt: TGCGCCAGCAGCTTTCACCAGGCAAGTGAAGCTTTCTTT
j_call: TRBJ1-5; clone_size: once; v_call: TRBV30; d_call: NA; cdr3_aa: CAWSAGQPNQPQHF; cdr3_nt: TGTGCCTGGAGTGCAGGACAGCCCAATCAGCCCCAGCATTTT
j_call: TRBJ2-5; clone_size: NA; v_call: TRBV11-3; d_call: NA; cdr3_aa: CASSLVSGETQYF; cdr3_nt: TGTGCCAGCAGCTTAGTATCCGGGGAGACCCAGTACTTC
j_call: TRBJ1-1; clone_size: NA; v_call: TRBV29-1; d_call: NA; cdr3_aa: CSVDGGGTEAFF; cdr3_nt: TGCAGCGTTGACGGGGGAGGGACTGAAGCTTTCTTT
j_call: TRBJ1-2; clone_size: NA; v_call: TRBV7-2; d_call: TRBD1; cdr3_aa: CASSLGLQGVHGYTF; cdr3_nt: TGTGCCAGCAGCTTAGGCCTACAGGGGGTACATGGCTACACCTTC
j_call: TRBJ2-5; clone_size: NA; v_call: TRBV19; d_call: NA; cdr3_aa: CASRSEGRQETQYF; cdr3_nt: TGTGCCAGTAGATCAGAAGGGAGGCAAGAGACCCAGTACTTC
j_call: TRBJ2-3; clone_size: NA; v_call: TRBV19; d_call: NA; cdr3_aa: CASIGREGGDTQYF; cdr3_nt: TGTGCCAGTATAGGCAGGGAAGGGGGAGATACGCAGTATTTT
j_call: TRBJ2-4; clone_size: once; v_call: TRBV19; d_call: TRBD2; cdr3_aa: CACAGGDKNIQYF; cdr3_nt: TGTGCATGTGCGGGGGGAGACAAAAACATTCAGTACTTC
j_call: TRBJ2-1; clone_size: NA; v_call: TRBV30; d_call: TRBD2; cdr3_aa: CAWGIAGSSYNEQFF; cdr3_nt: TGTGCCTGGGGGATAGCGGGTAGCTCCTACAATGAGCAGTTCTTC
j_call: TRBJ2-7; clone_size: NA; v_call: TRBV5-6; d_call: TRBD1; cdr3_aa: CASSSWTGGAYEQYF; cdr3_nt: TGTGCCAGCAGCTCCTGGACAGGGGGCGCGTACGAGCAGTACTTC
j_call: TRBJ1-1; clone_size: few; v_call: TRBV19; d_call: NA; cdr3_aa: CASTRFPGLNTEAFF; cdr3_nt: TGTGCCAGTACCCGGTTTCCCGGACTGAACACTGAAGCTTTCTTT
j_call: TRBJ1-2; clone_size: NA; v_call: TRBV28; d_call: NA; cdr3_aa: CASSPGRRYGYTF; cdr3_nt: TGTGCCAGCAGTCCGGGACGTCGCTATGGCTACACCTTC
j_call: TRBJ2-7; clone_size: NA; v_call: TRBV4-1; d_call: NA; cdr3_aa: CASSQDPYANPYEQYF; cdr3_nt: TGCGCCAGCAGCCAAGATCCCTATGCAAACCCCTACGAGCAGTACTTC
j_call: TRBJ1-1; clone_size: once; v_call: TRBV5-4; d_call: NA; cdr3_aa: CASSLVVGDTEAFF; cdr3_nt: TGTGCCAGCAGCTTAGTGGTGGGGGACACTGAAGCTTTCTTT